The source of this T cell receptor (beta chain) is a study of blood T cell repertoires in COVID-19. Study-wide context: Collection of acute and convalescent COVID-19 samples took place in the United States, Italy and Spain. PBMCs, B-cell-depleted T cells, or T cells provided the cDNA or gDNA that made up the material.

Authors' methods: Estimated nucleated cell counts came from reference gene primer amplification. The method was immunoSEQ multiplex PCR; TCRdb's version includes in-frame clones alone and lacks a portion of them. V and J calls and clone size are copied from that table; D and trimming were computed from the DNA. The sample includes over 45,000 clones, around 85% of them seen just once. Germline V lookup: CDR1 SGHAT, CDR2 FQNNGV. CDR3 size: 12 residues. V lost 5 bases and J lost 3, with 5 bases in between. Source material: peripheral blood. The V gene is TRBV11-2, the J gene TRBJ2-1; D not resolved. This clonotype was obtained from a man between 65 and 79 years old with active COVID-19. The CDR3 nucleotides are TGTGCCAGCAGCCCTCGCTACAATGAGCAGTTCTTC. The encoded protein is CASSPRYNEQFF.